These 10 T cell receptor beta chains originate from one sample sequenced in a study of shared clonotypes between healthy human individuals. Data came from immunoSEQ multiplex PCR; TCRdb stores just in-frame clones and leaves some out. The repertoire holds around 2.5 million clones, with approximately 93% as singletons. The sample taken for sequencing was naive CD4+ T cells from PBMCs. The sample's subset: CD45RA+ positively selected. Receptors originate from a man in his late teens or twenties in good health. Some clones in this sample may be carry-over from other donors' samples.

The chain combines TRBV5-1 with TRBJ2-1; D perhaps matches TRBD2 (6 bases). The V gene's germline CDR1 is SGHRS and CDR2 YFSETQ. The CDR3 runs to 16 residues. Trimming left V 6 bases short and J 0 bases short, with 16 bases between. The CDR3 loop is CASNPTPGLSYNEQFF. In DNA, the CDR3 is TGCGCCAGCAACCCAACTCCGGGACTCTCCTACAATGAGCAGTTCTTC.

The chain joins TRBV27 to TRBJ2-4; 8 nucleotides align to TRBD1. Germline CDR1 reads MNHEY; CDR2 reads SMNVEV (reference sequence). V dropped 4 bases and J dropped 8; count of bases not matched to a gene: 7. The CDR3 has 14 amino acids. The CDR3 nucleotides read TGTGCCAGCAGTTCCGCTGGACAGGGAGACATTCAGTACTTC. This encodes CASSSAGQGDIQYF.

The chain recombines TRBV11-2 with TRBJ1-2; maybe TRBD1 (5 bases). V lost 1 base and J 6 bases, leaving 15 bases between the germline ends. The germline gives CDR1 SGHAT, CDR2 FQNNGV. CDR3 size: 15 residues. The CDR3 DNA reads as TGTGCCAGCAGCTTAGTTAGGGGCAAATTGAATGGCTACACCTTC. It encodes CASSLVRGKLNGYTF.

The chain couples TRBV10-3 to TRBJ1-2, with a possible D match to TRBD1 (6 bases). The CDR3 contains 13 residues. V lost 8 bases and J lost 7, with 17 bases in between. CDR1 and CDR2 from the germline V gene are ENHRY and SYGVKD. The CDR3, as DNA: TGTGCCATCTCTCCTGACCGGGGGGCTGGCTACACCTTC. Encoded protein: CAISPDRGAGYTF.

With respect to this clone: Other DNA sequences in this specimen translate into the identical CDR3. J is TRBJ2-5 and V is TRBV14; 7 bases are shared with TRBD1. Germline values: CDR1 SGHDN, CDR2 FVKESK. V shed 0 bases and J 5 bases; nucleotides not matched to a gene: 0. This CDR3 is built from 13 residues. The CDR3 nucleotides are TGTGCCAGCAGCCAAGACAGGGGGGAGACCCAGTACTTC. It is translated as CASSQDRGETQYF.

This chain joins TRBV15 and TRBJ1-1, with D possibly matching TRBD1 (6 bases). Germline CDR1 reads LNHNV; CDR2 reads YYDKDF (reference sequence). Trimming took 0 bases from V and 1 from J, leaving 9 bases between them. This CDR3 contains 15 residues. Here the CDR3 reads CATSRDQGPNTEAFF. Written as DNA, the CDR3 is TGTGCCACCAGCAGAGACCAGGGGCCGAACACTGAAGCTTTCTTT.

The V and J genes are TRBV7-6 and TRBJ1-3; D might be TRBD1 (6 bases). The CDR3 is 15 amino acids. Germline V CDR1 and CDR2: SGHVS, FNYEAQ. V lost 1 base and J 8 bases, leaving 15 bases between the germline ends. The CDR3 reads CASSLEAGVLHTIYF. The DNA for the CDR3 is TGTGCCAGCAGCTTAGAGGCAGGGGTGTTACACACCATATATTTT.

The CDR3 DNA follows: TGTGCCAGCAGCGCACACGGGCAATCTAGCACAGATACGCAGTATTTT. This codes for CASSAHGQSSTDTQYF. This chain connects TRBV9 to TRBJ2-3; D gene unclear. This CDR3 contains 16 residues. CDR1 is SGDLS and CDR2 is YYNGEE in the germline V gene. V was clipped by 3 bases and J by 0 bases, with 14 bases between them.

The CDR3 coding sequence is TGTGCCAGCAGCTCCCCGGGACAGGGATGGTCCGGGGAGCTGTTTTTT. This encodes CASSSPGQGWSGELFF. This sequence joins TRBV7-2 and TRBJ2-2; 9 positions agree with TRBD1. The trim removed 4 bases at V and 6 bases at J, leaving 9 bases unmatched. Germline V gene lookup returns CDR1 SGHTA and CDR2 FQGNSA. This CDR3 comprises 16 residues.

The rearrangement joins TRBV29-1 to TRBJ2-7; TRBD2 agrees at 10 bases. The germline V gene encodes CDR1 SQVTM and CDR2 ANQGSEA. With 7 bases clipped from V and 6 bases from J, the junction kept 6 bases outside the gene matches. CDR3 length equals 12 residues. DNA for the CDR3: TGCAGCGCCGTAGCGGGAGGAAGCGAGCAGTACTTC. It is translated as CSAVAGGSEQYF.